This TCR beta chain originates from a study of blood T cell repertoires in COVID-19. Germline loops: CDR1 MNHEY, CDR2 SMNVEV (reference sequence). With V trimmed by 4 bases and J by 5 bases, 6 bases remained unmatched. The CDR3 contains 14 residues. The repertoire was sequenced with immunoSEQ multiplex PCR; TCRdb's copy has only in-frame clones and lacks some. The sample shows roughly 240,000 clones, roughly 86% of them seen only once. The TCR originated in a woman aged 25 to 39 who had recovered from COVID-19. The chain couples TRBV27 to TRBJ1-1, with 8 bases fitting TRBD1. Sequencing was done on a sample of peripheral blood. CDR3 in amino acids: CASSSTGGVTEAFF. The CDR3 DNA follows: TGTGCCAGCAGTTCCACAGGGGGAGTGACTGAAGCTTTCTTT.